Listed here is a single TCR beta chain. Each bulk PBMC sample had about 330 ng DNA loaded. Profiled with immunoSEQ multiplex PCR; TCRdb holds only in-frame clones, not every one. Among approximately 11,000 clones listed, over 70% were seen once. The source of the sample is a study of blood T cell dynamics during melanoma immunotherapy. Documented time point: week 3, after first cycle of checkpoint inhibitor. The TCR was taken from a human donor with melanoma. Sequencing used blood, obtained from a patient treated with checkpoint blockade.

CDR3 residues: CASSLEGWSNQPQHF. In nucleotides, the CDR3 is TGTGCCAGCAGTTTGGAGGGATGGAGCAATCAGCCCCAGCATTTT. The chain has TRBV27 and TRBJ1-5; D gene unclear. CDR1 and CDR2 from the germline V gene are MNHEY and SMNVEV (reference sequence). The CDR3 has 15 residues. Deletions cut 3 bases from V and 1 base from J, with 10 bases between.